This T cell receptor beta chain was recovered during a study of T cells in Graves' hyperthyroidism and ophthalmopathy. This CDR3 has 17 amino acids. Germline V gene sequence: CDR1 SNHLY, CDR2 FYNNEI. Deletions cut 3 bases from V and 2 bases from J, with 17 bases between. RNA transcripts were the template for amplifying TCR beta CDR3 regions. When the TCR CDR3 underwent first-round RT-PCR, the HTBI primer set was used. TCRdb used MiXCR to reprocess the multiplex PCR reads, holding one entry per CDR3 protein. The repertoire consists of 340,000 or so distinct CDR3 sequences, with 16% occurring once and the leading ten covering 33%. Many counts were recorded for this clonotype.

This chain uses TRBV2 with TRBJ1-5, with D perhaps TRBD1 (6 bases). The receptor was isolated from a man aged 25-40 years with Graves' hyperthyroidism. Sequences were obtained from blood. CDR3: CASSERQAKGGNQPQHF. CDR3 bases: TGTGCCAGCAGTGAGCGACAGGCCAAGGGAGGCAATCAGCCCCAGCATTTT.